This entry lists 21 T cell receptor beta chains sequenced from one sample in a study of cytomegalovirus exposure and HLA in healthy donors. This PCR relied on a set of 60 Vbeta primers and 13 Jbeta primers. Assay used: immunoSEQ multiplex PCR; TCRdb lists only in-frame clones, some missing. Seen here are tens of thousands of clones, 65% to 80% observed once, and the top ten hold just under 3%. The sequenced sample was PBMCs. The receptors derive from a woman in her thirties in good health and CMV-seronegative.

The chain couples TRBV18 to TRBJ2-1; D not certain. V lost 0 bases, J lost 1 base, and 10 bases lay in between. The V gene's germline CDR1 is KGHSH and CDR2 LQKENI. The CDR3 has 16 residues. CDR3 DNA: TGTGCCAGCTCACCACCATGGAGCGTTTCCTACAATGAGCAGTTCTTC. It encodes CASSPPWSVSYNEQFF.

CDR3 sequence: CASSKSQGYEQYV. The CDR3 nucleotides read TGTGCCAGTAGTAAATCGCAGGGGTACGAGCAGTACGTC. The chain links TRBV19 to TRBJ2-7, with D possibly TRBD1 on 6 matching bases. This CDR3 region has 13 residues. Per the germline V gene, CDR1 is LNHDA and CDR2 is SQIVND (reference sequence). Trimming took off 4 bases at V and 4 bases at J, with 11 bases between the two ends.

V and J are TRBV9 and TRBJ1-1; no firm D call. V lost 4 bases to trimming and J lost 6 bases, with 10 bases between them. This CDR3 contains 12 residues. Germline lookup yields CDR1 SGDLS and CDR2 YYNGEE. As DNA, the CDR3 is TGTGCCAGCAGCCTCAGAGGCCCTGAAGCTTTCTTT. Amino acid sequence: CASSLRGPEAFF.

The chain is built from TRBV19 and TRBJ1-2; maybe TRBD1 (6 bases). The CDR3 runs to 14 residues. CDR1 and CDR2 from the germline V gene are LNHDA and SQIVND (reference sequence). The V gene lost 6 bases and the J gene lost 5 bases, with 16 bases spanning the gap. CDR3 protein: CASSSGGLTYGYTF. DNA of the CDR3: TGTGCCAGTAGCTCGGGGGGGCTCACGTATGGCTACACCTTC.

The chain links TRBV29-1 to TRBJ2-7, with 7 nucleotides matching TRBD2. The CDR3 spans 15 residues. Losses at the gene ends were 3 bases for V and 5 bases for J; bases not matched to a gene: 13. The V gene's germline CDR1 is SQVTM and CDR2 ANQGSEA. The CDR3 DNA sequence: TGCAGCGTTGATGGTGGGGAGGGGTTCTCGGACGAGCAGTACTTC. Translating gives CSVDGGEGFSDEQYF.

In DNA, the CDR3 is TGTGCCAGCAGTGAAGCAGGGGGCGCGGTGGATGGCTACACCTTC. As protein: CASSEAGGAVDGYTF. The chain couples TRBV6-1 to TRBJ1-2; 7 nucleotides agree with TRBD1. Germline lookup yields CDR1 MNHNS and CDR2 SASEGT. CDR3 size: 15 residues. V lost 0 bases and J lost 6; bases outside the gene matches: 7.

The rearrangement links TRBV6-1 to TRBJ1-2; D is unresolved. Per germline, CDR1 MNHNS and CDR2 SASEGT. The CDR3 is 16 residues long. V lost 1 base and J lost 0, with 12 bases in between. The CDR3 DNA reads TGTGCCAGCAGTGAAGACCCAGAACCGACTAACTATGGCTACACCTTC. Translating gives CASSEDPEPTNYGYTF.

Turning to this clone: Other DNA sequences in this sample translate to the same CDR3. The chain couples TRBV18 to TRBJ2-2, with 9 bases fitting TRBD1. This CDR3 has 16 amino acids. The V segment lost 0 bases and the J segment 2 bases; nucleotides outside the gene matches: 1. Germline V gene lookup returns CDR1 KGHSH and CDR2 LQKENI. In DNA, the CDR3 is TGTGCCAGCTCACCACCGACAGGGGGAAACACCGGGGAGCTGTTTTTT. It encodes CASSPPTGGNTGELFF.

The chain joins TRBV19 to TRBJ1-1; 9 nucleotides agree with TRBD1. After removal of 7 bases from V and 8 bases from J, the junction contained 11 bases not matched to a gene. CDR3 length: 14 amino acids. CDR1 LNHDA and CDR2 SQIVND come from the germline V gene (reference sequence). The CDR3 bases are TGTGCCAGTATCGTGACAGGGGGTTATGCGGAAGCTTTCTTT. It is translated as CASIVTGGYAEAFF.

This clone showed up just once. The chain uses TRBV7-9 and TRBJ2-3; TRBD1 agrees at 9 bases. Germline assignment: CDR1 SEHNR and CDR2 FQNEAQ (reference sequence). Trimming removed 5 bases from V and 6 bases from J; junction bases left unmatched: 6. The CDR3 runs to 14 residues. The CDR3 loop reads CASSVQGAGDTQYF. CDR3 nucleotide sequence: TGTGCCAGCAGCGTACAGGGGGCAGGGGATACGCAGTATTTT.

V and J are TRBV5-6 and TRBJ1-1; D is undetermined. V lost 4 bases and J 2 bases, leaving 9 bases between the germline ends. Looked up from germline, CDR1 is SGHDT and CDR2 is YYEEEE. The CDR3 runs to 13 residues. CDR3 amino acids: CASSPTSNTEAFF. The DNA for the CDR3 is TGTGCCAGCAGCCCTACGAGTAACACTGAAGCTTTCTTT.

V usage is TRBV15 and J usage is TRBJ2-5; 9 positions agree with TRBD1. The CDR3 runs to 15 residues. Trimming cost V 4 bases and J 4 bases; bases outside gene matches: 7. CDR1 LNHNV and CDR2 YYDKDF come from the germline V gene (reference sequence). The CDR3 protein is CATSTGTGGGETQYF. The CDR3 DNA reads as TGTGCCACCAGCACGGGAACAGGGGGCGGAGAGACCCAGTACTTC.

This chain uses TRBV7-2 with TRBJ2-2; TRBD1 agrees at 8 bases. CDR3 length: 15 residues. Germline trimming cut 6 bases from V and 2 bases from J; bases unmatched to any gene: 5. Germline V CDR1 and CDR2: SGHTA, FQGNSA. DNA of the CDR3: TGTGCCAGCAGGCCGGGACAGGCAAACACCGGGGAGCTGTTTTTT. Translation: CASRPGQANTGELFF. Combining the CDR3 with reference TRBV7-2 and TRBJ2-2 gives the whole variable domain GAGVSQSPSNKVTEKGKDVELRCDPISGHTALYWYRQSLGQGLEFLIYFQGNSAPDKSGLPSDRFSAERTGGSVSTLTIQRTQQEDSAVYLCASRPGQANTGELFFGEGSRLTVL.

The gene calls are TRBV6-1 and TRBJ2-7; D is possibly TRBD1 (6 bases). This CDR3 has 12 residues. Germline-derived CDR1 and CDR2 are MNHNS and SASEGT. Trimming cost V 4 bases and J 5 bases, with 9 bases left between them. CDR3 DNA: TGTGCCAGCAGTGCCCACAGGGACGAGCAGTACGTC. Its protein product is CASSAHRDEQYV.

The chain joins TRBV10-3 to TRBJ2-4; D may be TRBD2 (5 bases). V lost 2 bases to trimming and J lost 6 bases, with 11 bases between them. The CDR3 length is 14 residues. Germline V gives CDR1 ENHRY, CDR2 SYGVKD. The CDR3 DNA follows: TGTGCCATCAGTGAGGGGAATGGAGGAAACATTCAGTACTTC. It encodes CAISEGNGGNIQYF.

This chain connects TRBV6-1 to TRBJ2-1; the D gene is possibly TRBD2 (5 bases). Germline values: CDR1 MNHNS, CDR2 SASEGT. This CDR3 is built from 13 residues. V was clipped by 8 bases and J by 0 bases, with 8 bases between them. The CDR3 loop is CASGGSSYNEQFF. The CDR3 DNA sequence: TGTGCCAGCGGAGGCAGCTCCTACAATGAGCAGTTCTTC.

This clone was found once. The V and J genes are TRBV5-4 and TRBJ2-3; D might be TRBD1 (6 bases). V lost 4 bases and J 2 bases, leaving 11 bases between the germline ends. This CDR3 contains 14 residues. Germline V gene sequence: CDR1 SGHNT, CDR2 YYREEE (reference sequence). For the CDR3, the DNA is TGTGCCAGCAGCCAAGACAGGCCCACAGATACGCAGTATTTT. Translating gives CASSQDRPTDTQYF. Variable domain in full (rest from reference TRBV5-4 and TRBJ2-3): ETGVTQSPTHLIKTRGQQVTLRCSSQSGHNTVSWYQQALGQGPQFIFQYYREEENGRGNFPPRFSGLQFPNYSSELNVNALELDDSALYLCASSQDRPTDTQYFGPGTRLTVL.

V and J are TRBV5-6 and TRBJ1-1, with a weak D call TRBD1 (6 bases). The V gene's germline CDR1 is SGHDT and CDR2 YYEEEE. This CDR3 has 13 residues. The V gene lost 4 bases and the J gene lost 6 bases, with 13 bases spanning the gap. The DNA for the CDR3 is TGTGCCAGCAGCCACAATTGGGGGCCTGAAGCTTTCTTT. Encoded protein: CASSHNWGPEAFF.

This chain links TRBV9 with TRBJ2-3; D unclear. The germline V gene has CDR1 SGDLS and CDR2 YYNGEE. The CDR3 covers 12 residues. Trimming removed 4 bases at V and 2 bases at J, with 5 bases between. CDR3 coding DNA: TGTGCCAGCAGCCCGTACACAGATACGCAGTATTTT. It is translated as CASSPYTDTQYF.

The chain links TRBV7-2 to TRBJ1-2, with TRBD1 identical over 8 bases. The V and J ends lost 3 bases and 8 bases, in that order; junction bases with no gene match: 5. The CDR3 totals 13 residues. Germline assignment: CDR1 SGHTA and CDR2 FQGNSA. CDR3 nucleotides: TGTGCCAGCAGCTTGCAGGGGGCGCGAGGCTACACCTTC. Translation: CASSLQGARGYTF.

The rearrangement uses TRBV6-5 and TRBJ1-5; no reliable D call. Germline V gene lookup returns CDR1 MNHEY and CDR2 SVGAGI. The CDR3 contains 13 residues. The ends were cut back, 2 bases at V and 4 bases at J, with 6 bases in the middle. CDR3 in DNA: TGTGCCAGCAGTTACAGAGCTAATCAGCCCCAGCATTTT. It translates to CASSYRANQPQHF.